The present entry profiles one TCR beta chain with its context. What it recognizes is unknown. With a much larger clone just one base away, this may be a read error. The data belong to a study of T cell repertoires in cytomegalovirus infection. The wider study: Through public TCR beta signatures, both CMV infection and matching HLA type were indicated.

From the reads, TCRdb called clonotypes with MiXCR, one entry per CDR3 protein. In the table there are almost 550,000 distinct CDR3 sequences, more than 15% of which are singletons. Study results and limitations: People with CMV and the relevant HLA were identified by cumulative public TCR beta family frequency.

The CDR3 loop spans 16 amino acids. Looked up from germline, CDR1 is LGHNA and CDR2 is YNFKEQ. This TCR was recovered from a human donor in good health (CMV status not recorded). Some clones in this sample may be carry-over from other donors' samples. The rearrangement links TRBV4-2 to TRBJ2-7; the match to TRBD2 covers 10 bases. Material for sequencing was CD8+ T cells from PBMCs. CDR3 nucleotides: TGTGCCAGCAGCCAAGAGCTAGCGGGGGCCTACTACGTGCAGTACTTC. Protein: CASSQELAGAYYVQYF.